Each of the 18 T cell receptor beta chains below was sequenced from the same sample in a study of identifying expanded T cells in peripheral blood. Clones were sequenced by immunoSEQ multiplex PCR, and TCRdb holds only the in-frame ones, with some missing. The sample lists under 150,000 clones; over 65% were seen once. Sequenced sample: blood. The origin of the receptors is a person aged 18 to 75 in good health.

This chain links TRBV11-2 with TRBJ1-6; no clear D gene. Trimming left V 5 bases short and J 7 bases short, with 6 bases between. The germline V gene encodes CDR1 SGHAT and CDR2 FQNNGV. This CDR3 has 12 amino acids. The CDR3 protein is CASSQGNSPLHF. The CDR3, as DNA: TGTGCCAGCAGCCAAGGAAATTCACCCCTCCACTTT.

The chain combines TRBV27 with TRBJ2-2; D not resolved. This CDR3 spans 16 amino acids. V was pared by 5 bases and J by 9 bases, with 22 bases between. Germline CDR1 is MNHEY and CDR2 is SMNVEV (reference sequence). The CDR3 is CASSGSPQITPRELFF. The CDR3 DNA sequence: TGTGCCAGCAGTGGATCCCCACAAATAACCCCCCGGGAGCTGTTTTTT.

The gene calls are TRBV27 and TRBJ2-1; 7 positions agree with TRBD1. CDR3 length equals 18 residues. V gave up 6 bases and J gave up 2 bases; unmatched junction bases: 16. The germline V gene has CDR1 MNHEY and CDR2 SMNVEV (reference sequence). This chain's CDR3 is CASSPDREIRGPYNEQFF. As DNA, the CDR3 is TGTGCCAGCAGCCCCGACAGGGAGATCCGGGGACCCTACAATGAGCAGTTCTTC.

The chain employs TRBV5-4 and TRBJ1-6; D is undetermined. The germline CDR1 and CDR2 sequences are SGHNT and YYREEE (reference sequence). V was cut by 0 bases and J by 8 bases, with 6 bases left in between. This CDR3 region has 13 residues. CDR3 DNA: TGTGCCAGCAGCTTGGAGGTAGATTCACCCCTCCACTTT. The encoded protein is CASSLEVDSPLHF.

A word on this clone: One base away lies a much larger clone, so this may be a sequencing read error. The chain recombines TRBV6-6 with TRBJ1-2; 9 bases align to TRBD1. Germline V CDR1 and CDR2: MNHNY, SVGAGI (reference sequence). After removal of 4 bases from V and 4 bases from J, the junction contained 4 bases not matched to a gene. This CDR3 is 14 amino acids long. The CDR3 sequence is CASSSGTGTYGYTF. The CDR3 bases are TGTGCCAGCAGTTCCGGGACAGGGACCTATGGCTACACCTTC.

J is TRBJ2-2 and V is TRBV7-6, with D possibly TRBD1 on 5 matching bases. This CDR3 region has 15 residues. Germline V gene lookup returns CDR1 SGHVS and CDR2 FNYEAQ. V lost 2 bases to trimming and J lost 2 bases, with 9 bases between them. The CDR3, as DNA: TGTGCCAGCAGCTTACAGGGTCCCAACACCGGGGAGCTGTTTTTT. As protein: CASSLQGPNTGELFF.

The chain uses TRBV18 and TRBJ2-7; TRBD1 matches at 7 bases. Germline V lookup: CDR1 KGHSH, CDR2 LQKENI. V dropped 1 base and J dropped 3; count of bases not matched to a gene: 3. The CDR3 runs to 14 residues. CDR3 protein: CASSPQGAHYEQYF. In DNA form, the CDR3 reads TGTGCCAGCTCACCACAGGGGGCCCACTACGAGCAGTACTTC.

The chain carries TRBV7-9 and TRBJ2-3; D assignment may be TRBD1 or TRBD2 (5 bases each). The CDR3 contains 16 residues. The germline CDR1 and CDR2 sequences are SEHNR and FQNEAQ (reference sequence). V was shortened by 1 base and J by 6 bases, with 17 bases between the two germline ends. Written as DNA, the CDR3 is TGTGCCAGCAGCTTAGACCGAACGAGGGGTTGGGATACGCAGTATTTT. It yields the protein CASSLDRTRGWDTQYF.

This clone has just one count. The chain uses TRBV11-3 and TRBJ2-3, with 7 bases matching TRBD1. This CDR3 has 15 residues. Trimming removed 5 bases from V and 6 bases from J; junction bases left unmatched: 11. Germline-derived CDR1 and CDR2 are SGHNT and YENEEA. The CDR3 spells CASSPGTAEWDTQYF. The CDR3 nucleotides read TGTGCCAGCAGCCCCGGGACAGCAGAGTGGGATACGCAGTATTTT.

The rearrangement uses TRBV4-3 and TRBJ2-7, with no clear D. V lost 0 bases to trimming and J lost 5 bases, with 14 bases between them. Germline CDR1 and CDR2: LGHNA and YSLEER. This CDR3 region has 15 residues. Here the CDR3 reads CASSQDWPGNHEQYF. Here the CDR3 DNA reads TGCGCCAGCAGCCAAGATTGGCCGGGCAACCACGAGCAGTACTTC.

V and J are TRBV28 and TRBJ1-2, with unresolved D. CDR1 is MDHEN and CDR2 is SYDVKM in the germline V gene. V was cut by 6 bases and J by 6 bases, with 11 bases left in between. The CDR3 covers 12 residues. CDR3 protein: CASSTNSHGYTF. The CDR3, as DNA: TGTGCCAGCAGCACTAACTCCCATGGCTACACCTTC.

The V call is TRBV27, the J call TRBJ2-7; a weak D match, TRBD1 (5 bases). V lost 4 bases, J lost 5 bases, and 9 bases lay in between. This CDR3 comprises 12 residues. Germline V gene sequence: CDR1 MNHEY, CDR2 SMNVEV (reference sequence). Here the CDR3 DNA reads TGTGCCAGCAGTTATCAGGGTGACGAGCAGTACTTC. Translation gives CASSYQGDEQYF.

The chain recombines TRBV2 with TRBJ1-1; D is perhaps TRBD1 (6 bases). Per germline, CDR1 SNHLY and CDR2 FYNNEI. V was trimmed by 7 bases and J by 0 bases, leaving 15 bases between them. The CDR3 is 15 amino acids. The CDR3 nucleotides read TGTGCCAGCACGTATCGGACAGCAATGAACACTGAAGCTTTCTTT. Protein: CASTYRTAMNTEAFF.

The V gene is TRBV7-2, the J gene TRBJ1-6; 7 bases are shared with TRBD1. The CDR3 has 18 residues. V was clipped by 1 base and J by 4 bases; unmatched bases: 10. CDR1 is SGHTA, CDR2 FQGNSA, per germline. As DNA, the CDR3 is TGTGCCAGCAGCTTAGGTTCGATCGGGACAGTTTATAATTCACCCCTCCACTTT. This encodes CASSLGSIGTVYNSPLHF.

This rearrangement joins TRBV5-5 to TRBJ2-3; 8 nucleotides align to TRBD2. The V segment lost 4 bases and the J segment 4 bases; nucleotides outside the gene matches: 5. The CDR3 has 14 amino acids. The germline CDR1 and CDR2 sequences are SGHKS and YYEKEE (reference sequence). This chain's CDR3 is CASSAGGAADTQYF. The CDR3 DNA reads TGTGCCAGCAGCGCCGGGGGGGCGGCAGATACGCAGTATTTT. Drawing the rest from reference TRBV5-5 and TRBJ2-3, the complete variable domain is DAGVTQSPTHLIKTRGQQVTLRCSPISGHKSVSWYQQVLGQGPQFIFQYYEKEERGRGNFPDRFSARQFPNYSSELNVNALLLGDSALYLCASSAGGAADTQYFGPGTRLTVL.

The V call is TRBV30, the J call TRBJ1-2; D perhaps matches TRBD1 (5 bases). The V and J ends lost 1 base and 9 bases respectively, with 6 bases between them. There are 10 residues in the CDR3. Germline V gene lookup returns CDR1 GTSNPN and CDR2 SVGIG (reference sequence). This CDR3 reads CAWSGGSYTF. CDR3 nucleotide sequence: TGTGCCTGGAGTGGGGGGAGCTACACCTTC.

V is TRBV4-1 and J is TRBJ2-7; D unresolved. The V gene lost 2 bases and the J gene lost 8 bases, with 16 bases spanning the gap. Germline V gene data show CDR1 as MGHRA and CDR2 as YSYEKL. This CDR3 has 14 residues. CDR3 amino acids: CASSQRADFDKQYF. The CDR3 DNA reads TGCGCCAGCAGCCAACGGGCGGATTTCGACAAGCAGTACTTC.

The chain has TRBV27 and TRBJ1-6; D possibly corresponds to TRBD1 (5 bases). This CDR3 has 18 amino acids. Germline-derived CDR1 and CDR2 are MNHEY and SMNVEV (reference sequence). Trimming shortened V by 2 bases and J by 10 bases, and 24 bases separated the two germline ends. This CDR3 reads CASSLNIFRGRVGSPLHF. The CDR3 region has the DNA TGTGCCAGCAGTTTAAATATTTTCCGGGGCAGGGTGGGCTCACCCCTCCACTTT.